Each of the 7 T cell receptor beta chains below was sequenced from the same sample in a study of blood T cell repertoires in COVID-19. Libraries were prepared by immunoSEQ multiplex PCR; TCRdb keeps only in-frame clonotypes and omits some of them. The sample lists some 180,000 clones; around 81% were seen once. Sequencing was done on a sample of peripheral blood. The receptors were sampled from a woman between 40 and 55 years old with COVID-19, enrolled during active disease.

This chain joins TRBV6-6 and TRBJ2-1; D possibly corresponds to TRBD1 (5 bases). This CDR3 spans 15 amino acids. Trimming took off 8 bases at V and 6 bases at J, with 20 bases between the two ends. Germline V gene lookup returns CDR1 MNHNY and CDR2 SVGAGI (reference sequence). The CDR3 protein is CASAPRQPSVNEQFF. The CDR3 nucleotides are TGTGCCAGCGCGCCGAGACAGCCCTCGGTCAATGAGCAGTTCTTC.

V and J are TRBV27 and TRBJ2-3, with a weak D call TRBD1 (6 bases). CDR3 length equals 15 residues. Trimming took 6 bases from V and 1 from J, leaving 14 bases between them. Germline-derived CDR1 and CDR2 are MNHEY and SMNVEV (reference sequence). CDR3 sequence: CASRDSPAGTDTQYF. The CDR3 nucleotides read TGTGCCAGCAGGGACAGCCCGGCCGGCACAGATACGCAGTATTTT.

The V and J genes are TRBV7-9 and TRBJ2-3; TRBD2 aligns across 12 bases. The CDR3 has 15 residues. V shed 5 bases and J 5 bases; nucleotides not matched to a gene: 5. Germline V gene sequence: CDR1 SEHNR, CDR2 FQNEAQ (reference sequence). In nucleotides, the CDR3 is TGTGCCAGCAGCCCTAGCGGGGGGGCCCTAGATACGCAGTATTTT. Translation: CASSPSGGALDTQYF.

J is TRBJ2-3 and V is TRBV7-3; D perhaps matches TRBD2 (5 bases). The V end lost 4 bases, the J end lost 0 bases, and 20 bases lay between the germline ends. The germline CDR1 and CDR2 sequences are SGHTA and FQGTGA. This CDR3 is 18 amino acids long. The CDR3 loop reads CASSSSRERRFSTDTQYF. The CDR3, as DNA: TGTGCCAGCAGCTCGAGCCGGGAAAGGAGATTTAGCACAGATACGCAGTATTTT.

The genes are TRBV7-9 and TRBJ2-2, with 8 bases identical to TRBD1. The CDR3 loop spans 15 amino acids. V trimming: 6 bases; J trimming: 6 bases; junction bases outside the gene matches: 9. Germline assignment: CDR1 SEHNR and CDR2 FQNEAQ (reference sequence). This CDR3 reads CASSWTGPSAGELFF. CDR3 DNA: TGTGCCAGCAGTTGGACAGGGCCCTCCGCCGGGGAGCTGTTTTTT.

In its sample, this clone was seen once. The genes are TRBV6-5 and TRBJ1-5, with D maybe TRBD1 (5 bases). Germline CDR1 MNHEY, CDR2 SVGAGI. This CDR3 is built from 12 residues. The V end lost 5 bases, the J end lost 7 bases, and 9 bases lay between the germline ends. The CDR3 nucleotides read TGTGCCAGCAGTCCCGGGGGGCAGCCCCAGCATTTT. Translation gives CASSPGGQPQHF.

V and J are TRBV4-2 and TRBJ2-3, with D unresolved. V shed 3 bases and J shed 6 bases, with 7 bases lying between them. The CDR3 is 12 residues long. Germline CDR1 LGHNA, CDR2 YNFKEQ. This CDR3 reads CASSQRQDTQYF. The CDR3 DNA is TGTGCCAGCAGCCAGCGGCAGGATACGCAGTATTTT.